The subject of this entry is one T cell receptor (beta chain). As handled by the study authors: The assay estimated nucleated cells by amplifying reference gene primers. Libraries were prepared by immunoSEQ multiplex PCR; TCRdb keeps only in-frame clonotypes and omits some of them. That table furnishes V, J and clone size, whereas the DNA furnished D and trimming. The table has roughly 200,000 clones, more than 75% seen once. The data belong to a study of blood T cell repertoires in COVID-19. This CDR3 region has 14 residues. Germline V CDR1 and CDR2: MNHEY, SVGAGI. With 6 bases clipped from V and 2 bases from J, the junction kept 6 bases outside the gene matches.

The chain has TRBV6-5 and TRBJ2-7; TRBD1 matches 8 bases. Sequenced: peripheral blood. This TCR came from a man aged 55-75 years who had recovered from COVID-19. The CDR3 reads CASRVGTGPYEQYF. The CDR3 bases are TGTGCCAGCAGGGTTGGGACAGGTCCCTACGAGCAGTACTTC.